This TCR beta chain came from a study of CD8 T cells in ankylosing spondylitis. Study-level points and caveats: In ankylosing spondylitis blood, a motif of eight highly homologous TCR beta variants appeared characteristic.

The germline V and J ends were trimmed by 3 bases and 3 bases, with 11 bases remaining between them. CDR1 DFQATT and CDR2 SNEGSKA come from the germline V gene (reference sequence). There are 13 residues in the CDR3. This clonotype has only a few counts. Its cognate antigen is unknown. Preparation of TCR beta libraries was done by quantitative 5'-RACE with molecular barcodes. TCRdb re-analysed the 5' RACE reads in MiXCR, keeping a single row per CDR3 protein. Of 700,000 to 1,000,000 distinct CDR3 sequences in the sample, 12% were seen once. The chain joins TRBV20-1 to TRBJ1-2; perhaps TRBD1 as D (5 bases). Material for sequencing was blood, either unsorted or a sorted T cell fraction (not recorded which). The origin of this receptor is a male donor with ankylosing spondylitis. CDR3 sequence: CSASPGMDYGYTF. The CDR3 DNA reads TGCAGTGCTAGCCCAGGGATGGACTATGGCTACACCTTC.